The entry below describes one TCR beta chain. Germline assignment: CDR1 MNHEY and CDR2 SMNVEV (reference sequence). Deletions cut 4 bases from V and 3 bases from J, with 15 bases between. This CDR3 is built from 16 residues. The data were obtained in a study of shared clonotypes between healthy human individuals. CD8 cells regarded as naive lacked CD45RO, were positively chosen for CCR7, and omitted terminally differentiated effector memory CD45RA+ cells. The method was immunoSEQ multiplex PCR; TCRdb's version includes in-frame clones alone and lacks a portion of them. Of approximately 600,000 clones in the sample, roughly 95% were seen once.

The sequence derives from a woman in her 30s in good health. The chain has TRBV27 and TRBJ1-4, with D tentatively TRBD1 (6 bases). Specimen: naive CD8+ T cells sorted from blood. The CDR3 DNA is TGTGCCAGCAGTTCCTCTCGTCGACAGGCTAATGAAAAACTGTTTTTT. Protein product: CASSSSRRQANEKLFF.